This TCR beta chain came from a study of CD8 T cells in Susac syndrome. Findings and caveats of the study: As the study acknowledged, the number of individuals who were part of its TCR sequencing and HLA analysis was relatively small.

Germline CDR1 SGHRS, CDR2 YFSETQ. The CDR3 contains 12 residues. Between the trimmed V and J ends, which lost 3 bases and 5 bases, there was a span of 8 bases. As regards this clonotype: Its antigen is currently unknown.

Reverse transcription of roughly 0.45 to 1 ug RNA used random hexamers. With immunoSEQ multiplex PCR, TCR beta CDR3 was amplified across 54 Vbeta and 13 Jbeta. TCRdb called the immunoSEQ multiplex PCR reads again in MiXCR, with one record for every CDR3 protein. The sample holds 180,000 or so distinct CDR3 sequences; about 94% are singletons and the top ten take 0.13% to 0.15%. Controls were healthy donors (matched for age and sex). The CD8+ and CD4+ T cells were isolated magnetically using a negative isolation approach, whereas the TEMRA cells were enriched by FACS. Sequencing was performed on CD4+ T cells from PBMCs. The chain links TRBV5-1 to TRBJ1-1; unclear D gene. The sequence derives from a human donor in good health. The DNA of the CDR3 is TGCGCCAGCAGCTCGGACGGGACTGAAGCTTTCTTT. Translating it yields CASSSDGTEAFF.